These 13 T cell receptor beta chains share one sample of origin, sequenced in a study of blood T cells in healthy people across ages. Using a J-beta primer mix together with a sample-barcoded 5' primer, a second PCR was run for roughly 7 to 12 cycles. TCRdb redid the calling of the 5' RACE reads with MiXCR, one entry per CDR3 protein. In the table there are some 1.5 million distinct CDR3 sequences, under 30% of which are singletons. Sequenced material: blood. These receptors were collected from a woman aged 30 to 39 in good health.

Concerning this clonotype: This could be a read error, since a much larger clone is one nucleotide away. The chain joins TRBV7-9 to TRBJ2-7; D gene unclear. Germline loops: CDR1 SEHNR, CDR2 FQNEAQ (reference sequence). This CDR3 is 14 amino acids long. The CDR3 bases are TGTGCCAACAGCTTAGAACGTGGGGCCTACGAGCAGTACTTC. Translation: CANSLERGAYEQYF.

Turning to this clonotype: The junction departs from germline at one end; a sequencing error may be responsible. This rearrangement joins TRBV20-1 to TRBJ1-4; 9 bases line up with TRBD1. The CDR3 runs 13 residues. Germline values: CDR1 DFQATT, CDR2 SNEGSKA (reference sequence). The CDR3 is CSAPGQGQEKRFF. The CDR3 DNA sequence: TGCAGTGCCCCGGGACAGGGTCAAGAAAAACGGTTTTTT.

This clonotype was found many times. J is TRBJ2-7 and V is TRBV7-2; D uncertain. Germline assignment: CDR1 SGHTA and CDR2 FQGNSA. The germline V and J ends were trimmed by 1 base and 2 bases, with 12 bases remaining between them. This CDR3 contains 15 residues. The CDR3 DNA reads TGTGCCAGCAGCTTAGGTCCGGATCCCCCCTACGAGCAGTACTTC. As protein: CASSLGPDPPYEQYF.

This clonotype was seen at least ten times. The chain has TRBV7-3 and TRBJ2-7; the D gene is possibly TRBD2 (6 bases). V gave up 0 bases and J gave up 8 bases, with 14 bases separating them. Germline-derived CDR1 and CDR2 are SGHTA and FQGTGA. The CDR3 consists of 14 residues. CDR3: CASSLTSGRLQQYF. The DNA of the CDR3 is TGTGCCAGCAGCTTAACTAGCGGCCGCCTCCAGCAGTACTTC.

A note on this clonotype: With a much larger clone just one base away, this may be a read error. The rearrangement joins TRBV7-2 to TRBJ2-1; no reliable D call. Trimming cost V 0 bases and J 8 bases, with 17 bases left between them. CDR1 SGHTA and CDR2 FQGNSA come from the germline V gene. The CDR3 totals 16 residues. CDR3: CASSLAWQSGYDEQFF. The DNA of the CDR3 is TGTGCCAGCAGCTTAGCCTGGCAGTCCGGATACGATGAGCAGTTCTTC. The whole variable domain, filled in from reference TRBV7-2 and TRBJ2-1, reads GAGVSQSPSNKVTEKGKDVELRCDPISGHTALYWYRQSLGQGLEFLIYFQGNSAPDKSGLPSDRFSAERTGGSVSTLTIQRTQQEDSAVYLCASSLAWQSGYDEQFFGPGTRLTVL.

The chain combines TRBV7-2 with TRBJ2-3, with 11 bases aligning to TRBD1. CDR1 is SGHTA, CDR2 FQGNSA, per germline. This CDR3 has 16 amino acids. Trimming removed 0 bases from V and 4 bases from J; junction bases left unmatched: 3. This CDR3 is CASSLARTGGADTQYF. The CDR3 DNA reads TGTGCCAGCAGCTTAGCGCGGACAGGGGGCGCAGATACGCAGTATTTT.

This clonotype has a count of ten or more. The rearrangement uses TRBV6-1 and TRBJ1-2, with D perhaps matching TRBD1 (5 bases). The germline V gene has CDR1 MNHNS and CDR2 SASEGT. V lost 2 bases, J lost 10 bases, and 11 bases lay in between. This CDR3 is 12 amino acids long. The CDR3 spells CASSEWQGDYTF. For the CDR3, the DNA is TGTGCCAGCAGTGAATGGCAGGGCGACTACACCTTC.

This clonotype was detected ten times or more. The chain combines TRBV10-3 with TRBJ2-1, with D unresolved. The V and J ends lost 3 bases and 6 bases respectively, with 6 bases between them. Per the germline V gene, CDR1 is ENHRY and CDR2 is SYGVKD. The CDR3 sequence is 12 residues long. The DNA of the CDR3 is TGTGCCATCAGTGATTATAGCAATGAGCAGTTCTTC. Its protein is CAISDYSNEQFF.

This clonotype was recorded a few times. The chain has TRBV12-3 or TRBV12-4 and TRBJ2-3, with 7 bases identical to TRBD2. The V gene end was trimmed by 6 bases and the J gene end by 2 bases; junction bases not matched to a gene: 11. The CDR3 has 16 amino acids. CDR3 nucleotide sequence: TGTGCCAGCAGACAGACGGGAGGTAGAGTCACAGATACGCAGTATTTT. This gives the protein CASRQTGGRVTDTQYF.

This clonotype has only a few counts. The chain recombines TRBV5-1 with TRBJ2-7; unclear D gene. Deletions cut 4 bases from V and 2 bases from J, with 13 bases between. The CDR3 contains 14 residues. CDR1 is SGHRS, CDR2 YFSETQ, per germline. DNA for the CDR3: TGCGCCAGCAGCCAAAGGACGGCCACCTACGAGCAGTACTTC. This codes for CASSQRTATYEQYF.

The V and J genes are TRBV19 and TRBJ1-5, with D perhaps matching TRBD1 (5 bases). Trimming stripped 10 bases from V and 2 bases from J, with 12 bases between. Germline CDR1 LNHDA, CDR2 SQIVND (reference sequence). CDR3 length: 13 amino acids. This CDR3 reads CATQVGGNQPQHF. In nucleotides, the CDR3 is TGTGCCACACAGGTGGGAGGCAATCAGCCCCAGCATTTT.

This clonotype was seen ten or more times. The rearrangement uses TRBV12-3 or TRBV12-4 and TRBJ2-7, with D maybe TRBD1 (5 bases). V was trimmed by 2 bases and J by 5 bases, leaving 7 bases between them. The CDR3 runs to 12 residues. The CDR3 sequence is CASSLTDNEQYF. CDR3 DNA: TGTGCCAGCAGTTTAACGGACAACGAGCAGTACTTC.

This clonotype appeared many times. The chain uses TRBV9 and TRBJ2-7; no firm D call. Per germline, CDR1 SGDLS and CDR2 YYNGEE. CDR3 length equals 13 residues. V lost 2 bases, J lost 3 bases, and 9 bases lay in between. The CDR3 region is CASSVSTSYEQYF. The CDR3 nucleotides read TGTGCCAGCAGCGTGAGTACCAGCTACGAGCAGTACTTC. Using reference TRBV9 and TRBJ2-7 for the parts outside the CDR3, the full variable domain is DSGVTQTPKHLITATGQRVTLRCSPRSGDLSVYWYQQSLDQGLQFLIQYYNGEERAKGNILERFSAQQFPDLHSELNLSSLELGDSALYFCASSVSTSYEQYFGPGTRLTVT.